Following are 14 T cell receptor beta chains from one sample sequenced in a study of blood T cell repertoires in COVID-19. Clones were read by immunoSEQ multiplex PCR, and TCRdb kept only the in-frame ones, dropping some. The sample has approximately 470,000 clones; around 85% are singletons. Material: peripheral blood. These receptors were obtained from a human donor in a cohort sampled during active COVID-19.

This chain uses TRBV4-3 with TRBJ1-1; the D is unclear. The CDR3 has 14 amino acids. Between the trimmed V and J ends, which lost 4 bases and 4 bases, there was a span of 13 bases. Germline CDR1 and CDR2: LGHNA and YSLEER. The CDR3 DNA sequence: TGCGCCAGCAGCCTATCGAGGGCGAGCACTGAAGCTTTCTTT. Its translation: CASSLSRASTEAFF.

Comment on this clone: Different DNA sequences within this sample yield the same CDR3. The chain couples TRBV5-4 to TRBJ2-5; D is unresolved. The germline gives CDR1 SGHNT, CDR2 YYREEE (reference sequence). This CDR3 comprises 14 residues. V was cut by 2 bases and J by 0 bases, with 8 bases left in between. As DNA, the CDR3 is TGTGCCAGCAGCTTTGGGCAGAACCAAGAGACCCAGTACTTC. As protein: CASSFGQNQETQYF.

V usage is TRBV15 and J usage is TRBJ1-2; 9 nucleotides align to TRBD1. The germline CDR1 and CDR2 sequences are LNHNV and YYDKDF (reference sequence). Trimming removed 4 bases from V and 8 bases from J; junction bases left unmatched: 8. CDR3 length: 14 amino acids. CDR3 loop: CATSTRQGGIGYTF. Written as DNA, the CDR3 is TGTGCCACCAGCACCCGACAGGGGGGAATCGGCTACACCTTC.

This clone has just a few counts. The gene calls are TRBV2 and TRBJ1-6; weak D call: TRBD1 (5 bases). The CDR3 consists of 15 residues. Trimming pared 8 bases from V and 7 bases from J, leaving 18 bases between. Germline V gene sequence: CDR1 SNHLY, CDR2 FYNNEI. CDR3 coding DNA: TGTGCCAGCCTAAGGACCAGGGAGGGAAATTCACCCCTCCACTTT. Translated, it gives CASLRTREGNSPLHF.

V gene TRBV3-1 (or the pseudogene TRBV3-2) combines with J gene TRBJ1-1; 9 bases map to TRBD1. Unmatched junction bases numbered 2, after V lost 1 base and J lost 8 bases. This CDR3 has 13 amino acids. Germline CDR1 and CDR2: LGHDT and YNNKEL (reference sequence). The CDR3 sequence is CASSQVGQGEAFF. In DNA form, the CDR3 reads TGTGCCAGCAGCCAAGTCGGACAGGGGGAAGCTTTCTTT.

The CDR3 sequence is CASSYSDFIGDEQFF. In DNA form, the CDR3 reads TGTGCCAGCAGTTACTCCGACTTTATTGGCGATGAGCAGTTCTTC. The chain carries TRBV6-2 or TRBV6-3 and TRBJ2-1; unclear D gene. The V end was cut by 0 bases, the J end by 8 bases, with 14 bases between. Per the germline V gene, CDR1 is MNHEY and CDR2 is SVGEGT. This CDR3 spans 15 amino acids.

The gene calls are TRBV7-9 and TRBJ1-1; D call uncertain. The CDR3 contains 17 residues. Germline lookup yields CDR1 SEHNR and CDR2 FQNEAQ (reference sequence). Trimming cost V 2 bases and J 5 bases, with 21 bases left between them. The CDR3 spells CASSLPPTTYPETEAFF. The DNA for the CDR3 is TGTGCCAGCAGCTTACCTCCCACTACGTATCCGGAGACTGAAGCTTTCTTT.

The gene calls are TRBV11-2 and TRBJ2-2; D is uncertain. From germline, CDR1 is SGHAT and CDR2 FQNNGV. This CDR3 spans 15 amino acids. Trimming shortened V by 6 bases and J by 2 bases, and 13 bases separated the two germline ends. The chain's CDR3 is CASSPVAVNTGELFF. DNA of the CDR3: TGTGCCAGCAGTCCCGTGGCAGTTAACACCGGGGAGCTGTTTTTT.

The CDR3 DNA reads as TGTGCCAGCAGCCCGACGGACAGGGTGGTCACGATTGAAGCTTTCTTT. It translates to CASSPTDRVVTIEAFF. V and J are TRBV11-1 and TRBJ1-1, with 8 positions matching TRBD1. This CDR3 region has 16 residues. Trimming at V came to 5 bases and at J to 7 bases, leaving 15 bases not matched to a gene. Germline-derived CDR1 and CDR2 are SGHAT and FQDESV (reference sequence).

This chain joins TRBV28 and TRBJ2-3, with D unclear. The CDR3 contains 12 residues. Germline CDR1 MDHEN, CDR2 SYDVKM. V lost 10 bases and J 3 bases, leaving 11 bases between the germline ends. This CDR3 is CATLSNTDTQYF. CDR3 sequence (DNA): TGTGCCACCCTCAGTAATACAGATACGCAGTATTTT.

CDR3 sequence: CASSIRGPNTEAFF. The CDR3, as DNA: TGTGCCAGTAGTATCAGGGGCCCGAACACTGAAGCTTTCTTT. The chain couples TRBV19 to TRBJ1-1; TRBD1 might be the D (6 bases). The germline V gene has CDR1 LNHDA and CDR2 SQIVND (reference sequence). The CDR3 consists of 14 residues. Trimming took off 3 bases at V and 1 base at J, with 9 bases between the two ends.

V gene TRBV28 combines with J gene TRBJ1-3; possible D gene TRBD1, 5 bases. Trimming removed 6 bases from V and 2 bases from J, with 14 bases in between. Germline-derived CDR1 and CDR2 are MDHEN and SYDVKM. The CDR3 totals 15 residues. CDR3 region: CASRSQGMTGNTIYF. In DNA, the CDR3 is TGTGCCAGCAGGTCCCAGGGTATGACTGGAAACACCATATATTTT.

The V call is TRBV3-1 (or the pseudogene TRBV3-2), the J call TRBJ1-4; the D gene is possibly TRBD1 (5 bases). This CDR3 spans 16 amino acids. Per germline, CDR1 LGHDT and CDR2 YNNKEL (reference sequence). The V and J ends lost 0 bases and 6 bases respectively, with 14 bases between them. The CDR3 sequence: CASSQESRGRYEKLFF. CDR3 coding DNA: TGTGCCAGCAGCCAAGAAAGTAGGGGCAGATATGAAAAACTGTTTTTT.

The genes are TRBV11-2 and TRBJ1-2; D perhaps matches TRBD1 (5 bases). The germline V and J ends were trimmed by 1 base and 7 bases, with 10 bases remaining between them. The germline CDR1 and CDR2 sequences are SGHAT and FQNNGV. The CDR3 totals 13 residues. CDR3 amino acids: CASSLAGTGGYTF. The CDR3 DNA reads TGTGCCAGCAGCTTAGCCGGTACAGGTGGCTACACCTTC.